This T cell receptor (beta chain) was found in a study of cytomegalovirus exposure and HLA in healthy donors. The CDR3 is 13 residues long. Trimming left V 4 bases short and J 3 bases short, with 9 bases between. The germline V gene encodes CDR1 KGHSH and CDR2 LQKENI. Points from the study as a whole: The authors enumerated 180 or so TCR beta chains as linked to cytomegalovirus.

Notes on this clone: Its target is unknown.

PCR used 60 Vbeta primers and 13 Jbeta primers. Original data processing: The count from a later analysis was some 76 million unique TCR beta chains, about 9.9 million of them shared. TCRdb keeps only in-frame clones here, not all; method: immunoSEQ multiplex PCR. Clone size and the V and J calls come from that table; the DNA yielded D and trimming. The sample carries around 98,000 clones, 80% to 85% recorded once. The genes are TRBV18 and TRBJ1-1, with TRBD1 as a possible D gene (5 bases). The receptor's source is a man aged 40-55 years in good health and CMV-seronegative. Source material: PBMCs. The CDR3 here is CASSRGDYTEAFF. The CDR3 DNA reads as TGTGCCAGCTCACGGGGGGACTACACTGAAGCTTTCTTT.